The T cell receptor beta chain described here comes from a study of Graves' ophthalmopathy and Graves' hyperthyroidism. Study overall: Stable hyperthyroidism meant no ophthalmopathy within 18 months of follow-up. The study, taken as a whole, reports: Built on 13 signatures, a model told ophthalmopathy apart from stable hyperthyroidism with 85% to 90% sensitivity and under 83% specificity. Blood also held most thyroid clonotypes expanded above 0.001 frequency.

RNA transcripts provided the template for amplifying TCR beta CDR3 regions. RT-PCR with HTBI primers came first, then second-round multiplex PCR. TCRdb ran MiXCR on the multiplex PCR reads and lists one entry per CDR3 protein. Here the sample spans around 1,200,000 distinct CDR3 sequences, about two fifths being singletons. This clonotype was recorded many times. Its antigen is currently unknown. This CDR3 spans 15 amino acids. Germline values: CDR1 SNHLY, CDR2 FYNNEI. V lost 1 base and J 2 bases, leaving 11 bases between the germline ends. Sequenced sample: peripheral blood or thyroid tissue (not recorded which). V gene TRBV2 combines with J gene TRBJ2-5, with D uncertain. The clonotype was recovered from an adult man with Graves' hyperthyroidism. This CDR3 reads CASSEDITLQETQYF. The DNA of the CDR3 is TGTGCCAGCAGTGAAGACATAACTCTACAAGAGACCCAGTACTTC.